The 7 T cell receptor beta chains in this list originate from one sample, sequenced in a study of control samples from healthy donors and cancer patients. TCRdb's copy holds only in-frame clones and misses some; the assay was immunoSEQ multiplex PCR. The repertoire holds about 92,000 clones, with about four fifths as singletons. The sequencing input was blood. The receptors come from a woman between 55 and 75 years old in good health.

The chain recombines TRBV7-9 with TRBJ2-3; TRBD2 matches at 8 bases. This CDR3 has 15 amino acids. Trimming at V came to 2 bases and at J to 5 bases, leaving 6 bases not matched to a gene. Germline V lookup: CDR1 SEHNR, CDR2 FQNEAQ (reference sequence). CDR3 residues: CASSLWSGGQDTQYF. The DNA of the CDR3 is TGTGCCAGCAGCTTATGGTCGGGAGGGCAAGATACGCAGTATTTT.

The chain links TRBV4-3 to TRBJ1-4, with no clear D. Germline V gene lookup returns CDR1 LGHNA and CDR2 YSLEER. This CDR3 has 18 residues. The V end lost 0 bases, the J end lost 0 bases, and 14 bases lay between the germline ends. The CDR3: CASSQDGSGQATNEKLFF. The CDR3 nucleotides read TGCGCCAGCAGCCAAGACGGGTCCGGGCAAGCAACTAATGAAAAACTGTTTTTT.

This sequence joins TRBV6-5 and TRBJ2-6; D remains unclear. CDR3 size: 13 residues. Germline assignment: CDR1 MNHEY and CDR2 SVGAGI. Trimming took off 4 bases at V and 3 bases at J, with 4 bases between the two ends. The CDR3 coding sequence is TGTGCCAGCAGTTTCGGTGGGGCCAACGTCCTGACTTTC. This sequence encodes CASSFGGANVLTF.

This chain links TRBV13 with TRBJ1-1, with 8 bases identical to TRBD1. CDR1 and CDR2 from the germline V gene are PRHDT and FYEKMQ (reference sequence). The ends lost 5 bases at V and 5 bases at J; junction bases unmatched: 13. This CDR3 comprises 16 residues. The CDR3 DNA follows: TGTGCCAGCAGCCCCCCGACGACAGGGGTGGAGACTGAAGCTTTCTTT. It codes for CASSPPTTGVETEAFF.

The chain is built from TRBV2 and TRBJ2-7; D remains ambiguous. The germline V gene encodes CDR1 SNHLY and CDR2 FYNNEI. The CDR3 is 14 amino acids. Trimming stripped 8 bases from V and 0 bases from J, with 14 bases between. CDR3 sequence: CASRTASSSYEQYF. The CDR3 region has the DNA TGTGCCAGCCGGACGGCCTCTAGCTCCTACGAGCAGTACTTC.

This clone was seen a handful of times. This chain uses TRBV5-4 with TRBJ1-2; D possibly corresponds to TRBD1 (5 bases). Per germline, CDR1 SGHNT and CDR2 YYREEE (reference sequence). Trimming cost V 4 bases and J 6 bases, with 10 bases left between them. The CDR3 loop spans 12 amino acids. The CDR3 DNA reads TGTGCCAGCAGCCGCGGGGGGGATGGCTACACCTTC. As protein: CASSRGGDGYTF.

This chain connects TRBV7-9 to TRBJ2-5, with 8 bases identical to TRBD2. Germline CDR1 SEHNR, CDR2 FQNEAQ (reference sequence). There are 16 residues in the CDR3. Trimming took 1 base from V and 1 from J; bases not matched to a gene: 5. The CDR3 reads CASSLVAGGLQETQYF. The CDR3 nucleotides are TGTGCCAGCAGCTTAGTGGCGGGGGGCCTCCAAGAGACCCAGTACTTC.